Below are 24 T cell receptor beta chains sequenced from a single sample in a study of OX40 agonist ivuxolimab in advanced cancers. The protocol was immunoSEQ multiplex PCR, while the TCRdb copy is restricted to in-frame clones and leaves out a portion. Of about 99,000 clones detected, more than 85% appear once; the ten largest clones hold 0.3% to 0.4%. Source: CD4+ or CD8+ T cells sorted from blood, taken in a trial of the OX40 agonist ivuxolimab. The source is an adult with an advanced solid tumor such as melanoma, head and neck, liver or kidney cancer.

The gene calls are TRBV4-2 and TRBJ2-7; D call uncertain. V lost 0 bases and J 3 bases, leaving 12 bases between the germline ends. The germline V gene encodes CDR1 LGHNA and CDR2 YNFKEQ. The CDR3 covers 15 residues. CDR3 in amino acids: CASSQDSSSYYEQYF. The CDR3 DNA reads TGTGCCAGCAGCCAAGATTCGTCCAGTTACTACGAGCAGTACTTC.

This clone was seen just once. The sample contains more than one DNA sequence encoding this CDR3. This sequence joins TRBV28 and TRBJ2-5; D might be TRBD2 (5 bases). CDR1 MDHEN and CDR2 SYDVKM come from the germline V gene. The CDR3 has 14 amino acids. V was trimmed by 3 bases and J by 2 bases, leaving 10 bases between them. The DNA of the CDR3 is TGTGCCAGCAGTTTTCCCGGGAATCAAGAGACCCAGTACTTC. Protein sequence: CASSFPGNQETQYF.

The table lists this clone with a few counts. The chain joins TRBV7-9 to TRBJ1-1; no reliable D call. Germline V CDR1 and CDR2: SEHNR, FQNEAQ (reference sequence). V lost 5 bases and J lost 3, with 16 bases in between. This CDR3 comprises 15 residues. The CDR3 DNA follows: TGTGCCAGCAGCCCGAAGCCCGTAGGCGACACTGAAGCTTTCTTT. This sequence encodes CASSPKPVGDTEAFF.

J is TRBJ1-4 and V is TRBV28, with TRBD1 identical over 7 bases. V shed 1 base, J shed 11 bases, and the junction held 10 bases outside the gene matches. Germline loops: CDR1 MDHEN, CDR2 SYDVKM. The CDR3 has 15 residues. Here the CDR3 DNA reads TGTGCCAGCAGTTTATCGGCCACAGGGGAGCGGAAACTGTTTTTT. Encoded protein: CASSLSATGERKLFF.

The chain combines TRBV28 with TRBJ1-4; TRBD1 matches at 12 bases. The trim removed 7 bases at V and 4 bases at J, leaving 10 bases unmatched. Germline loops: CDR1 MDHEN, CDR2 SYDVKM. The CDR3 runs to 17 residues. The CDR3 DNA reads TGTGCCAGCATCGATGGGGACAGGGGGCGATTTAATGAAAAACTGTTTTTT. Translating it yields CASIDGDRGRFNEKLFF.

The chain couples TRBV7-2 to TRBJ2-3; D remains unclear. CDR3 length: 12 residues. V dropped 6 bases and J dropped 6 bases, with 10 bases sitting between them. CDR1 is SGHTA and CDR2 is FQGNSA in the germline V gene. CDR3: CASRPTSDTQYF. CDR3 sequence (DNA): TGTGCCAGCAGACCCACCTCCGATACGCAGTATTTT.

The V gene is TRBV7-8, the J gene TRBJ2-5; a possible D gene is TRBD1 (6 bases). Germline V gene data show CDR1 as SGHVS and CDR2 as FQNEAQ. Deletions cut 5 bases from V and 9 bases from J, with 22 bases between. The CDR3 spans 15 residues. The CDR3 spells CASSKTEASPGAQYF. The CDR3 DNA sequence: TGTGCCAGCAGCAAGACCGAGGCCTCCCCAGGGGCCCAGTACTTC.

CDR3 nucleotides: TGTGCCAGTAGTATAGTTCGGGACAGGGGCTATTATAGCAATCAGCCCCAGCATTTT. As protein: CASSIVRDRGYYSNQPQHF. The chain links TRBV19 to TRBJ1-5; TRBD1 matches at 10 bases. This CDR3 is built from 19 residues. Germline CDR1 reads LNHDA; CDR2 reads SQIVND (reference sequence). After removal of 1 base from V and 0 bases from J, the junction contained 9 bases not matched to a gene. Full variable domain (rest looked up from reference TRBV19 and TRBJ1-5): DGGITQSPKYLFRKEGQNVTLSCEQNLNHDAMYWYRQDPGQGLRLIYYSQIVNDFQKGDIAEGYSVSREKKESFPLTVTSAQKNPTAFYLCASSIVRDRGYYSNQPQHFGDGTRLSIL.

The rearrangement uses TRBV6-5 and TRBJ2-7, with TRBD2 as a possible D gene (5 bases). CDR1 MNHEY and CDR2 SVGAGI come from the germline V gene. V was cut by 5 bases and J by 2 bases, with 13 bases left in between. The CDR3 is 14 amino acids. Here the CDR3 DNA reads TGTGCCAGCAGTGCCCTAGCCCCCACCTACGAGCAGTACTTC. It specifies CASSALAPTYEQYF.

The rearrangement joins TRBV6-5 to TRBJ2-7; TRBD1 matches 7 bases. Germline loops: CDR1 MNHEY, CDR2 SVGAGI. V shed 0 bases and J 2 bases; nucleotides not matched to a gene: 7. CDR3 length equals 16 residues. CDR3 nucleotide sequence: TGTGCCAGCAGTTACTCGTCCAGGGGGTCCACCTACGAGCAGTACTTC. Translating it yields CASSYSSRGSTYEQYF.

This chain connects TRBV10-2 to TRBJ2-7; D is undetermined. The CDR3 sequence is 13 residues long. CDR1 WSHSY and CDR2 SAAADI come from the germline V gene. With 6 bases removed from V and 2 bases from J, the gap between germline ends came to 11 bases. The CDR3 reads CASRTSRTYEQYF. The CDR3 nucleotides are TGCGCCAGCAGGACTTCCAGGACCTACGAGCAGTACTTC.

This clone was recorded once. The genes are TRBV28 and TRBJ2-3, with TRBD2 matching over 7 bases. V trimming: 5 bases; J trimming: 2 bases; junction bases outside the gene matches: 13. Germline CDR1 reads MDHEN; CDR2 reads SYDVKM. The CDR3 extends over 17 amino acids. CDR3 in amino acids: CASSPTRVSGLTDTQYF. CDR3 in DNA: TGTGCCAGCAGTCCGACGCGAGTTAGCGGGCTCACAGATACGCAGTATTTT.

The chain carries TRBV18 and TRBJ2-7; D ambiguous. Germline values: CDR1 KGHSH, CDR2 LQKENI. V shed 4 bases and J shed 5 bases, with 15 bases lying between them. The CDR3 has 14 amino acids. This CDR3 is CASSQSHKLDEQYF. The CDR3, as DNA: TGTGCCAGCTCACAATCCCACAAACTCGACGAGCAGTACTTC.

This chain uses TRBV5-1 with TRBJ2-5; D remains ambiguous. This CDR3 contains 16 residues. Between the trimmed V and J ends, which lost 3 bases and 5 bases, there was a span of 20 bases. Germline V gene lookup returns CDR1 SGHRS and CDR2 YFSETQ. The CDR3 sequence is CASSSNTATMTETQYF. DNA of the CDR3: TGCGCCAGCAGCTCCAACACTGCTACCATGACGGAGACCCAGTACTTC.

The chain recombines TRBV2 with TRBJ2-5; D not certain. The germline V gene has CDR1 SNHLY and CDR2 FYNNEI. The CDR3 has 12 residues. Trimming stripped 8 bases from V and 5 bases from J, with 12 bases between. DNA for the CDR3: TGTGCCAGCGGCCTCTTCCGGGAGACCCAGTACTTC. It translates to CASGLFRETQYF.

This clone came up a few times. The genes are TRBV28 and TRBJ2-7; perhaps D is TRBD1 or TRBD2 (5 bases each). Germline values: CDR1 MDHEN, CDR2 SYDVKM. This CDR3 is built from 15 residues. Trimming cost V 6 bases and J 6 bases, with 21 bases left between them. The CDR3 DNA reads TGTGCCAGCAGCCGCAGGGCAGGGAGCTGGATCGAGCAGTACTTC. Encoded protein: CASSRRAGSWIEQYF. The complete variable domain, with remaining parts taken from reference TRBV28 and TRBJ2-7, reads DVKVTQSSRYLVKRTGEKVFLECVQDMDHENMFWYRQDPGLGLRLIYFSYDVKMKEKGDIPEGYSVSREKKERFSLILESASTNQTSMYLCASSRRAGSWIEQYFGPGTRLTVT.

There are a few counts of this clone. The V gene is TRBV2, the J gene TRBJ2-7, with D unresolved. The germline V gene encodes CDR1 SNHLY and CDR2 FYNNEI. The CDR3 loop spans 11 amino acids. The V gene lost 4 bases and the J gene lost 7 bases, with 8 bases spanning the gap. The CDR3 region is CASSVTFEQYF. In DNA form, the CDR3 reads TGTGCCAGCAGTGTTACGTTTGAGCAGTACTTC.

This sequence joins TRBV2 and TRBJ2-5; a possible D gene is TRBD1 (5 bases). V was shortened by 7 bases and J by 1 base, with 10 bases between the two germline ends. The CDR3 has 13 residues. Germline V gene data show CDR1 as SNHLY and CDR2 as FYNNEI. The CDR3 spells CASNLQGQETQYF. The DNA of the CDR3 is TGTGCCAGCAATCTGCAGGGCCAAGAGACCCAGTACTTC.

V gene TRBV5-1 combines with J gene TRBJ1-2, with a weak D call TRBD1 (5 bases). This CDR3 region has 13 residues. V lost 4 bases and J 2 bases, leaving 9 bases between the germline ends. Germline-derived CDR1 and CDR2 are SGHRS and YFSETQ. The CDR3 sequence: CASSADKNYGYTF. The CDR3 region has the DNA TGCGCCAGCAGCGCGGACAAGAACTATGGCTACACCTTC. The full variable domain, with the rest looked up from reference TRBV5-1 and TRBJ1-2, is KAGVTQTPRYLIKTRGQQVTLSCSPISGHRSVSWYQQTPGQGLQFLFEYFSETQRNKGNFPGRFSGRQFSNSRSEMNVSTLELGDSALYLCASSADKNYGYTFGSGTRLTVV.

The chain carries TRBV6-1 and TRBJ1-3; D gene uncertain. This CDR3 has 15 residues. V lost 7 bases and J lost 2, with 15 bases in between. CDR1 is MNHNS, CDR2 SASEGT, per germline. The CDR3 nucleotides are TGTGCCAGCAAGATAGACATGTCCGCTGGAAACACCATATATTTT. Protein: CASKIDMSAGNTIYF.

The genes are TRBV7-9 and TRBJ2-1; D gene unclear. The CDR3 totals 14 residues. V was clipped by 4 bases and J by 6 bases, with 13 bases between them. Germline V gene lookup returns CDR1 SEHNR and CDR2 FQNEAQ (reference sequence). CDR3 residues: CASSSHRTRNEQFF. Here the CDR3 DNA reads TGTGCCAGCAGCTCCCACCGTACTCGCAATGAGCAGTTCTTC.

The rearrangement uses TRBV19 and TRBJ1-5; a weak D match, TRBD1 (5 bases). This CDR3 spans 15 amino acids. Germline V CDR1 and CDR2: LNHDA, SQIVND (reference sequence). The V and J ends lost 6 bases and 0 bases respectively, with 12 bases between them. The CDR3 bases are TGTGCCAGTAGCGGGACGGACATTAGCAATCAGCCCCAGCATTTT. It yields the protein CASSGTDISNQPQHF. Filled out from reference TRBV19 and TRBJ1-5, the complete variable domain reads DGGITQSPKYLFRKEGQNVTLSCEQNLNHDAMYWYRQDPGQGLRLIYYSQIVNDFQKGDIAEGYSVSREKKESFPLTVTSAQKNPTAFYLCASSGTDISNQPQHFGDGTRLSIL.

The rearrangement links TRBV13 to TRBJ2-2; 12 nucleotides align to TRBD2. This CDR3 is 16 amino acids long. In germline, CDR1 is PRHDT, CDR2 FYEKMQ (reference sequence). The V gene end was trimmed by 5 bases and the J gene end by 4 bases; junction bases not matched to a gene: 5. This CDR3 is CASSRSSGGGTGELFF. The CDR3 region has the DNA TGTGCCAGCAGCCGATCTAGCGGGGGGGGCACCGGGGAGCTGTTTTTT. Looking up the rest from reference TRBV13 and TRBJ2-2 gives the full variable domain: AAGVIQSPRHLIKEKRETATLKCYPIPRHDTVYWYQQGPGQDPQFLISFYEKMQSDKGSIPDRFSAQQFSDYHSELNMSSLELGDSALYFCASSRSSGGGTGELFFGEGSRLTVL.

This clone was seen a handful of times. V and J are TRBV7-9 and TRBJ2-7, with 12 bases aligning to TRBD2. CDR1 is SEHNR and CDR2 is FQNEAQ in the germline V gene (reference sequence). The V segment lost 1 base and the J segment 4 bases; nucleotides outside the gene matches: 2. The CDR3 runs to 15 residues. The CDR3 here is CASSLGLAGGYEQYF. CDR3 bases: TGTGCCAGCAGCTTAGGCCTAGCGGGAGGGTACGAGCAGTACTTC.